The 29 T cell receptor beta chains below all came from one sample that was sequenced in a study of T cell repertoires in cytomegalovirus infection. TCRdb itself ran the reads through MiXCR, one entry per CDR3 protein. Found here are about 890,000 distinct CDR3 sequences, roughly 30% of them singletons; the top ten hold roughly 13%. These TCRs are of unknown antigen specificity. Sequenced material: cultured CD8+ T cells from PBMCs, taken from culture after CMV antigen stimulation. The receptor source for this set is a human donor in good health (CMV status not recorded). Some clones in this sample may be carry-over from other donors' samples.

The rearrangement joins TRBV27 to TRBJ2-3, with 11 bases matching TRBD2. Germline CDR1 reads MNHEY; CDR2 reads SMNVEV (reference sequence). The CDR3 is made up of 17 amino acids. Trimming at V came to 6 bases and at J to 6 bases, leaving 14 bases not matched to a gene. CDR3 in amino acids: CASSRPGSGGAKDTQYF. As DNA, the CDR3 is TGTGCCAGCAGCCGACCGGGTAGCGGGGGGGCGAAGGATACGCAGTATTTT.

This clonotype occurred a few times. This chain links TRBV29-1 with TRBJ1-1; TRBD1 agrees at 8 bases. Germline lookup yields CDR1 SQVTM and CDR2 ANQGSEA. CDR3 length equals 16 residues. V dropped 0 bases and J dropped 7; count of bases not matched to a gene: 13. CDR3 sequence: CSVEDLGRGQGVEAFF. For the CDR3, the DNA is TGCAGCGTTGAAGATCTGGGCAGGGGGCAGGGTGTTGAAGCTTTCTTT.

This sequence joins TRBV4-3 and TRBJ2-1, with D tentatively TRBD1 (5 bases). In germline, CDR1 is LGHNA, CDR2 YSLEER. V lost 3 bases, J lost 8 bases, and 14 bases lay in between. The CDR3 spans 14 residues. The CDR3 DNA follows: TGCGCCAGCAGCCATGGGGCCCGGCGAGATGAGCAGTTCTTC. Protein product: CASSHGARRDEQFF.

This clonotype was seen a few times. The J gene is TRBJ1-1, the V gene TRBV7-8; no definite D call. CDR1 is SGHVS, CDR2 FQNEAQ, per germline. There are 13 residues in the CDR3. V was pared by 1 base and J by 7 bases, with 10 bases between. The CDR3 here is CASSLEGSVEAFF. DNA for the CDR3: TGTGCCAGCAGCTTAGAGGGCAGCGTTGAAGCTTTCTTT.

The chain joins TRBV6-8 to TRBJ2-2; the match to TRBD2 covers 8 bases. V was clipped by 2 bases and J by 2 bases; unmatched bases: 4. Germline-derived CDR1 and CDR2 are MNHGY and SAAAGT. This CDR3 is 16 amino acids long. The CDR3 loop is CASSYETSVNTGELFF. CDR3 coding DNA: TGTGCCAGCAGTTACGAGACTAGCGTAAACACCGGGGAGCTGTTTTTT.

In its sample, this clonotype was seen many times. This chain joins TRBV7-2 and TRBJ2-3; 7 positions agree with TRBD2. The CDR3 is made up of 16 amino acids. V lost 0 bases and J lost 2; bases outside the gene matches: 5. Germline-derived CDR1 and CDR2 are SGHTA and FQGNSA. In DNA, the CDR3 is TGTGCCAGCAGCTTAGCAGCGGGGCTTCTCACAGATACGCAGTATTTT. Amino acids: CASSLAAGLLTDTQYF.

The DNA of the CDR3 is TGTGCCAGCAGTTTGGGACCTAGCGGCAATGAGCAGTTCTTC. Encoded protein: CASSLGPSGNEQFF. The V call is TRBV6-1, the J call TRBJ2-1; TRBD2 matches 7 bases. The length of the CDR3 is 14 residues. V dropped 5 bases and J dropped 6; count of bases not matched to a gene: 7. From germline, CDR1 is MNHNS and CDR2 SASEGT.

J is TRBJ2-5 and V is TRBV6-2 or TRBV6-3; 11 nucleotides line up with TRBD2. Trimming cost V 7 bases and J 1 base; bases outside gene matches: 8. Germline V gene lookup returns CDR1 MNHEY and CDR2 SVGEGT. The CDR3 extends over 16 amino acids. The CDR3 bases are TGTGCCAGCACCGCCTTACTAGCGGGGGCCCAAGAGACCCAGTACTTC. It codes for CASTALLAGAQETQYF.

The chain employs TRBV7-9 and TRBJ2-5; no clear D gene. Germline CDR1 reads SEHNR; CDR2 reads FQNEAQ (reference sequence). Between the trimmed V and J ends, which lost 3 bases and 2 bases, there was a span of 10 bases. The CDR3 is 14 residues long. The CDR3 DNA sequence: TGTGCCAGCAGCTTCGTCAGCACGCAAGAGACCCAGTACTTC. This codes for CASSFVSTQETQYF.

This chain uses TRBV27 with TRBJ2-3; D assignment may be TRBD1 or TRBD2 (6 bases each). Germline V CDR1 and CDR2: MNHEY, SMNVEV (reference sequence). The CDR3 runs to 18 residues. V shed 1 base and J shed 5 bases, with 22 bases lying between them. CDR3 DNA: TGTGCCAGCAGTTTATGGGGTTCTTGGTCGGGGGCGGGAGATACGCAGTATTTT. This gives the protein CASSLWGSWSGAGDTQYF.

CDR3 nucleotides: TGTGCCAGCAATACAGGGGGTTTGGAGCAGCCCCAGCATTTT. It specifies CASNTGGLEQPQHF. The chain recombines TRBV6-5 with TRBJ1-5, with TRBD1 identical over 8 bases. Germline-derived CDR1 and CDR2 are MNHEY and SVGAGI. V lost 7 bases to trimming and J lost 7 bases; unmatched junction nucleotides: 9. The CDR3 consists of 14 residues.

The table lists this clonotype with many counts. The V gene is TRBV7-9, the J gene TRBJ1-2, with D perhaps matching TRBD1 (5 bases). The CDR3 is made up of 15 amino acids. Trimming took off 7 bases at V and 8 bases at J, with 23 bases between the two ends. Germline assignment: CDR1 SEHNR and CDR2 FQNEAQ (reference sequence). As DNA, the CDR3 is TGTGCCAGCACCTCGACAAACTGGGACCCGGGCGGCTACACCTTC. Translation: CASTSTNWDPGGYTF.

The chain uses TRBV6-5 and TRBJ2-1, with D tentatively TRBD1 or TRBD2 (7 bases each). Germline V lookup: CDR1 MNHEY, CDR2 SVGAGI. Trimming took 2 bases from V and 8 from J, leaving 16 bases between them. The CDR3 length is 15 residues. CDR3 coding DNA: TGTGCCAGCAGTTACACAGGGGAGGGTGGGCATGAGCAGTTCTTC. This gives the protein CASSYTGEGGHEQFF.

The chain recombines TRBV27 with TRBJ2-1; 8 bases are shared with TRBD2. Looked up from germline, CDR1 is MNHEY and CDR2 is SMNVEV (reference sequence). J gave up 0 bases and V 3 bases, and 7 bases lay outside the gene matches. The CDR3 consists of 17 residues. Here the CDR3 reads CASSFGGGRNSYNEQFF. CDR3 DNA sequence: TGTGCCAGCAGTTTCGGGGGGGGACGGAACTCCTACAATGAGCAGTTCTTC.

J is TRBJ1-2 and V is TRBV6-5, with D perhaps matching TRBD1 (5 bases). Germline CDR1 and CDR2: MNHEY and SVGAGI. The CDR3 sequence is 14 residues long. Trimming left V 3 bases short and J 6 bases short, with 14 bases between. CDR3 DNA: TGTGCCAGCAGTTATTCGTCAGGGTTCCATGGCTACACCTTC. Translation: CASSYSSGFHGYTF.

The chain uses TRBV10-3 and TRBJ2-3; tentatively, D is TRBD1 or TRBD2 (5 bases each). The CDR3 runs 14 residues. Germline-derived CDR1 and CDR2 are ENHRY and SYGVKD. Between the trimmed V and J ends, which lost 7 bases and 2 bases, there was a span of 13 bases. The CDR3 protein is CAIKVGDLTDTQYF. For the CDR3, the DNA is TGTGCCATCAAGGTCGGGGACCTCACAGATACGCAGTATTTT.

This rearrangement joins TRBV2 to TRBJ2-6; 7 bases agree with TRBD1. This CDR3 spans 16 amino acids. Germline CDR1 reads SNHLY; CDR2 reads FYNNEI. After removal of 6 bases from V and 4 bases from J, the junction contained 9 bases not matched to a gene. The CDR3 bases are TGTGCCAGCAGGGCCACAGGGGCACGAGGGGCCAACGTCCTGACTTTC. Translating gives CASRATGARGANVLTF.

This clonotype was counted only a few times. This chain joins TRBV7-6 and TRBJ2-1, with 8 bases fitting TRBD2. The CDR3 is made up of 14 amino acids. Per the germline V gene, CDR1 is SGHVS and CDR2 is FNYEAQ. V lost 7 bases, J lost 7 bases, and 9 bases stayed unmatched. CDR3 protein: CASTLMGGGNEQFF. CDR3 DNA: TGTGCCAGCACACTAATGGGCGGGGGGAATGAGCAGTTCTTC.

This clonotype came up a few times. The rearrangement links TRBV19 to TRBJ2-1; 9 bases line up with TRBD2. V was clipped by 3 bases and J by 2 bases; unmatched bases: 2. From germline, CDR1 is LNHDA and CDR2 SQIVND (reference sequence). The CDR3 has 15 amino acids. The DNA of the CDR3 is TGTGCCAGTAGTATTCTAGCGGGGACCTACAATGAGCAGTTCTTC. Protein sequence: CASSILAGTYNEQFF. Variable domain in full (rest from reference TRBV19 and TRBJ2-1): DGGITQSPKYLFRKEGQNVTLSCEQNLNHDAMYWYRQDPGQGLRLIYYSQIVNDFQKGDIAEGYSVSREKKESFPLTVTSAQKNPTAFYLCASSILAGTYNEQFFGPGTRLTVL.

This clonotype was seen a few times. The gene calls are TRBV20-1 and TRBJ1-2, with 7 bases matching TRBD1. The CDR3 runs to 14 residues. CDR1 DFQATT and CDR2 SNEGSKA come from the germline V gene (reference sequence). Losses at the gene ends were 2 bases for V and 4 bases for J; bases not matched to a gene: 7. DNA of the CDR3: TGCAGTGCTAGAACAGGGGAACGCCTCTATGGCTACACCTTC. Translation gives CSARTGERLYGYTF.

The genes are TRBV2 and TRBJ2-5; 8 bases fit TRBD2. V dropped 4 bases and J dropped 1; count of bases not matched to a gene: 5. The CDR3 has 15 residues. The germline V gene encodes CDR1 SNHLY and CDR2 FYNNEI. The CDR3 DNA reads TGTGCCAGCAGTGGAGTAGCGGGGATCCAAGAGACCCAGTACTTC. Its translation: CASSGVAGIQETQYF.

As concerns this clonotype: At one boundary the junction diverges from the germline segment, which might be a read error. The chain employs TRBV12-3 or TRBV12-4 and TRBJ1-2; D not certain. The CDR3 consists of 12 residues. The CDR3 loop reads CASSPSGLGYAF. The CDR3 nucleotides read TGTGCCAGCAGTCCGTCGGGTCTGGGCTACGCCTTC.

The CDR3 bases are TGTGCCATCAGTGAGTCCCGGGACAGGGTCCAGCTGCAGTATTTT. Encoded protein: CAISESRDRVQLQYF. This sequence joins TRBV10-3 and TRBJ2-3, with 9 bases matching TRBD1. Germline CDR1 reads ENHRY; CDR2 reads SYGVKD. This CDR3 has 15 amino acids. J gave up 11 bases and V 0 bases, and 9 bases lay outside the gene matches.

This chain joins TRBV6-1 and TRBJ2-7; D may be TRBD1 (5 bases). CDR1 and CDR2 from the germline V gene are MNHNS and SASEGT. The CDR3 has 14 amino acids. Trimming removed 2 bases from V and 1 base from J, with 9 bases in between. CDR3 sequence (DNA): TGTGCCAGCAGTGAATTCGGACAATCCTACGAGCAGTACTTC. Protein sequence: CASSEFGQSYEQYF.

In this sample, this clonotype turned up many times. The chain joins TRBV27 to TRBJ1-1; D is perhaps TRBD1 (6 bases). The V gene lost 6 bases and the J gene lost 0 bases, with 20 bases spanning the gap. Per the germline V gene, CDR1 is MNHEY and CDR2 is SMNVEV (reference sequence). The CDR3 totals 17 residues. The CDR3 DNA sequence: TGTGCCAGCAGAATGGGGACAAGCTACCTCATGAACACTGAAGCTTTCTTT. It codes for CASRMGTSYLMNTEAFF.

This clonotype was seen repeatedly, ten times or more. The chain is built from TRBV20-1 and TRBJ2-2, with a possible D match to TRBD2 (6 bases). CDR1 is DFQATT, CDR2 SNEGSKA, per germline (reference sequence). The germline V and J ends were trimmed by 6 bases and 4 bases, with 18 bases remaining between them. The CDR3 sequence is 15 residues long. This CDR3 reads CSAPHGGRGTGELFF. The CDR3 nucleotides are TGCAGTGCCCCCCACGGTGGGCGGGGCACCGGGGAGCTGTTTTTT.

This clonotype occurred a few times. The rearrangement links TRBV29-1 to TRBJ2-1; either TRBD1 or TRBD2 may fit D (5 bases each). V gave up 5 bases and J gave up 8 bases, with 10 bases separating them. Germline CDR1 is SQVTM and CDR2 is ANQGSEA. The CDR3 has 11 residues. CDR3 sequence (DNA): TGCAGCGTTTGGGACGGGGATGAGCAGTTCTTC. Protein: CSVWDGDEQFF.

The CDR3 DNA is TGTGCCAGCAGCTTGGACTTGACGGACTTTTATAGCAATCAGCCCCAGCATTTT. This encodes CASSLDLTDFYSNQPQHF. The V and J genes are TRBV5-5 and TRBJ1-5; D is undetermined. Trimming stripped 0 bases from V and 0 bases from J, with 16 bases between. The length of the CDR3 is 18 residues. Germline values: CDR1 SGHKS, CDR2 YYEKEE (reference sequence).

This clonotype was found many times. The chain recombines TRBV7-8 with TRBJ2-1, with 7 bases lining up with TRBD1. After removal of 4 bases from V and 7 bases from J, the junction contained 19 bases not matched to a gene. CDR3 length: 18 amino acids. The germline V gene encodes CDR1 SGHVS and CDR2 FQNEAQ. CDR3 amino acids: CASSSYSGTANIGNEQFF. The CDR3 DNA reads as TGTGCCAGCAGCTCCTATTCCGGGACAGCCAATATCGGGAATGAGCAGTTCTTC.